The clone carrying this T cell receptor (beta chain) was observed a handful of times. The CDR3 has 15 amino acids. J lost 6 bases, V lost 5 bases, and 7 bases had no gene match. It was genomic DNA that served as the template for profiling TCR beta VDJ and CDR3. TCRdb re-called the reads through MiXCR, storing one row per CDR3 protein. The sample lists about 170,000 distinct CDR3 sequences, around 60% occurring once. The data stem from a study of CD8+CD57+ T cells in acquired aplastic anemia. This chain connects TRBV12-3 or TRBV12-4 to TRBJ2-7; 13 bases align to TRBD2. The material sequenced was sorted CD4+, CD8+, or CD8+CD57+ T cells (not recorded which) from PBMCs. The sequence derives from a human donor in good health. CDR3 in amino acids: CASSAPTSGRLEQYF. Here the CDR3 DNA reads TGTGCCAGCAGTGCCCCGACTAGCGGGAGGCTCGAGCAGTACTTC.